These T cell receptor beta chains were read from a single sample in a study of a mutant IDH1 vaccine in newly diagnosed glioma. These receptors lack a known antigen. TCRdb's table, derived via immunoSEQ multiplex PCR, lists solely in-frame clones and lacks some. The sample includes about 58,000 clones, under 90% of them seen just once. This material consisted of PBMCs, taken from a glioma patient whose treatment included an IDH1 peptide vaccine. The receptors shown here come from a woman aged 50 to 65 with glioma. The CDR3 runs from the conserved cysteine through the conserved F or W. D genes are given only for firm matches. Rows may omit the clone size; those that give it use once, few, many or a size class.

. . 14 TRBJ1-1 TRBV6-6 TGTGCCAGCAGTTTTGAGGCCATGAACACTGAAGCTTTCTTT CASSFEAMNTEAFF
. . 15 TRBJ2-6 TRBV6-5 TGTGCCAGCAGGGTGGAGGGGTCTGGGGCCAACGTCCTGACTTTC CASRVEGSGANVLTF
. TRBD1 17 TRBJ1-2 TRBV4-3 TGCGCCAGCAGCCAGACCCGATCGCTACAGGGGGTCTATGGCTACACCTTC CASSQTRSLQGVYGYTF
once TRBD2 14 TRBJ2-1 TRBV5-6 TGTGCCAGCAGCTTGGGGACTAGCCGGGTTGAGCAGTTCTTC CASSLGTSRVEQFF
. . 14 TRBJ1-6 TRBV19 TGTGCCAGTAGTTTTGGGTCCAAAGATTCACCCCTCCACTTT CASSFGSKDSPLHF
. . 14 TRBJ1-1 TRBV7-9 TGTGCCAGCAGCCCATGGGGGACAAACACTGAAGCTTTCTTT CASSPWGTNTEAFF
. TRBD2 17 TRBJ2-1 TRBV13 TGTGCCAGCAGCCCGAGGCGGGGGGCTATCTCCTACAATGAGCAGTTCTTC CASSPRRGAISYNEQFF
few . 13 TRBJ1-5 TRBV4-2 TGTGCCAGCAGCCAAGATGGAGCTCAGCCCCAGCATTTT CASSQDGAQPQHF
once TRBD2 17 TRBJ2-1 TRBV30 TGTGCCTGGAGCGGACTAGCGGGGGGGCCTTACTACAATGAGCAGTTCTTC CAWSGLAGGPYYNEQFF
few . 14 TRBJ1-2 TRBV7-9 TGTGCCAGCAGCTATGGGTCGGACAGTCGAGGCTACACCTTC CASSYGSDSRGYTF
. . 16 TRBJ2-2 TRBV5-1 TGCGCCAGCAGCCAAGCCGTAGGATCGAACACCGGGGAGCTGTTTTTT CASSQAVGSNTGELFF
. . 14 TRBJ2-5 TRBV7-2 TGTGCCAGCAGCTCCTTTAGCGGTAGGGAGACCCAGTACTTC CASSSFSGRETQYF
. . 14 TRBJ2-7 TRBV25-1 TGTGCCAGCAGTGTAGGGGGTCTCTCCTACGAGCAGTACTTC CASSVGGLSYEQYF
. . 13 TRBJ2-5 TRBV5-1 TGCGCCAGCAATCCGGGGGGACAAAAGACCCAGTACTTC CASNPGGQKTQYF
. TRBD1 14 TRBJ1-2 TRBV5-6 TGTGCCAGCAGCTTGGGTAGACAGGGATATGGCTACACCTTC CASSLGRQGYGYTF
. . 14 TRBJ1-1 TRBV11-3 TGTGCCAGCAGCTTAGGGAGGGCTAACACTGAAGCTTTCTTT CASSLGRANTEAFF
. TRBD1 14 TRBJ1-1 TRBV6-5 TGTGCCAGCAGTACGACAGGGGTGAACACTGAAGCTTTCTTT CASSTTGVNTEAFF
. . 13 TRBJ1-2 TRBV5-4 TGTGCCAGCAGCTCCCGAATGGACTATGGCTACACCTTC CASSSRMDYGYTF
. . 15 TRBJ1-3 TRBV5-5 TGTGCCAGCAGCCCTCGGACAGCCTCTGGAAACACCATATATTTT CASSPRTASGNTIYF
once . 13 TRBJ1-6 TRBV21-1 TGTGCCAGCAGCCTGCCGGGGGGTTCACCCCTCCACTTT CASSLPGGSPLHF
. . 15 TRBJ2-3 TRBV10-3 TGTGCCATCACTGACTACGGCGGGGACACAGATACGCAGTATTTT CAITDYGGDTDTQYF
. . 12 TRBJ2-7 TRBV18 TGTGCCAGCTCACAAGTCCCGGACGAGCAGTACTTC CASSQVPDEQYF
. . 17 TRBJ2-6 TRBV5-6 TGTGCCAGCAGCTTGGTCGAGGATCACTCTGGGGCCAACGTCCTGACTTTC CASSLVEDHSGANVLTF
. . 15 TRBJ2-7 TRBV11-2 TGTGCCAGCAGCCCTACAGGGCTTAGCTCCTACGAGCAGTACTTC CASSPTGLSSYEQYF
. . 14 TRBJ2-7 TRBV7-8 TGTGCCAGCAGCCCTAGGGACTCCAACTACGAGCAGTACTTC CASSPRDSNYEQYF
. TRBD1 13 TRBJ1-2 TRBV29-1 TGCAGCGCCGCCCAGGGGGTGAGCTATGGCTACACCTTC CSAAQGVSYGYTF
. TRBD1 14 TRBJ2-5 TRBV19 TGTGCCAGTAGGACGGGACAGACGCAAGAGACCCAGTACTTC CASRTGQTQETQYF
. TRBD1 14 TRBJ1-2 TRBV6-5 TGTGCCAGCAGTTCCGACAGGGGGCGTTTTTTGGACACCTTC CASSSDRGRFLDTF